These 10 T cell receptor beta chains were all obtained from the same sample, sequenced in a study of long-term antiretroviral therapy in people with HIV. Researchers ran immunoSEQ v3.0 at survey level. Using immunoSEQ multiplex PCR, the repertoire was profiled, and TCRdb retains in-frame clones only, with some absent. The sample includes 15,000 to 20,000 clones, 90% to 95% of them seen just once. Sequencing was performed on unsorted PBMCs, taken 0.3 years after starting antiretroviral therapy. These receptors all come from a man in his sixties with HIV.

This clone has only one observation. The genes are TRBV5-1 and TRBJ2-7; 7 bases match TRBD2. The CDR3 runs to 15 residues. The V segment lost 0 bases and the J segment 0 bases; nucleotides outside the gene matches: 3. Per the germline V gene, CDR1 is SGHRS and CDR2 is YFSETQ. CDR3 sequence (DNA): TGCGCCAGCAGCTTGGTGGGAGGGCCCTCCTACGAGCAGTACTTC. This translates into CASSLVGGPSYEQYF. The full variable domain, its missing parts supplied by reference TRBV5-1 and TRBJ2-7, is KAGVTQTPRYLIKTRGQQVTLSCSPISGHRSVSWYQQTPGQGLQFLFEYFSETQRNKGNFPGRFSGRQFSNSRSEMNVSTLELGDSALYLCASSLVGGPSYEQYFGPGTRLTVT.

The chain has TRBV15 and TRBJ1-2; D uncertain. Trimming pared 3 bases from V and 5 bases from J, leaving 10 bases between. CDR3 length: 13 residues. The germline V gene encodes CDR1 LNHNV and CDR2 YYDKDF (reference sequence). CDR3 amino acids: CATSSLRTYGYTF. Written as DNA, the CDR3 is TGTGCCACCAGCAGCCTTCGTACATATGGCTACACCTTC. Full variable domain (missing parts from reference TRBV15 and TRBJ1-2): DAMVIQNPRYQVTQFGKPVTLSCSQTLNHNVMYWYQQKSSQAPKLLFHYYDKDFNNEADTPDNFQSRRPNTSFCFLDIRSPGLGDTAMYLCATSSLRTYGYTFGSGTRLTVV.

The rearrangement joins TRBV29-1 to TRBJ2-2; possibly TRBD1 or TRBD2 for D (6 bases each). V was trimmed by 4 bases and J by 6 bases, leaving 15 bases between them. This CDR3 has 14 residues. The germline gives CDR1 SQVTM, CDR2 ANQGSEA. The CDR3 nucleotides are TGCAGCGTTGGATGGGGGGCGCGCGCCGGGGAGCTGTTTTTT. Its protein is CSVGWGARAGELFF.

This rearrangement joins TRBV11-1 to TRBJ1-1; D ambiguous. Trimming pared 0 bases from V and 8 bases from J, leaving 13 bases between. The CDR3 is 14 residues long. The germline CDR1 and CDR2 sequences are SGHAT and FQDESV (reference sequence). For the CDR3, the DNA is TGTGCCAGCAGCTTAGCTCTAGCAGGTCTAGAAGCTTTCTTT. This sequence encodes CASSLALAGLEAFF.

The chain employs TRBV18 and TRBJ1-4; tentatively, D is TRBD1 (6 bases). CDR1 and CDR2 from the germline V gene are KGHSH and LQKENI. This CDR3 has 15 residues. V was trimmed by 3 bases and J by 8 bases, leaving 16 bases between them. The CDR3 DNA is TGTGCCAGCTCACCTTACAGGGAGGCGGGGGAAAAACTGTTTTTT. Amino acids: CASSPYREAGEKLFF.

V usage is TRBV11-3 and J usage is TRBJ1-2; possible D gene TRBD1, 6 bases. Between the trimmed V and J ends, which lost 0 bases and 6 bases, there was a span of 23 bases. CDR1 and CDR2 (germline): SGHNT, YENEEA. The CDR3 is made up of 18 amino acids. The CDR3 nucleotides read TGTGCCAGCAGCTTAGATGCTGATAGTGGGGGGCTCAGGGATGGCTACACCTTC. Its translation: CASSLDADSGGLRDGYTF.

The V call is TRBV30, the J call TRBJ2-1; a possible D gene is TRBD1 (7 bases). Per germline, CDR1 GTSNPN and CDR2 SVGIG (reference sequence). Trimming took off 4 bases at V and 4 bases at J, with 17 bases between the two ends. This CDR3 contains 15 residues. CDR3 residues: CAWIVGGTAYNEQFF. CDR3 bases: TGTGCCTGGATTGTGGGCGGGACAGCTTACAATGAGCAGTTCTTC.

This chain connects TRBV7-9 to TRBJ1-5, with 9 bases identical to TRBD1. The germline V gene encodes CDR1 SEHNR and CDR2 FQNEAQ (reference sequence). V dropped 5 bases and J dropped 3; count of bases not matched to a gene: 5. The CDR3 loop spans 15 amino acids. The CDR3: CASSGRTGANQPQHF. The CDR3 DNA is TGTGCCAGCAGCGGTCGGACAGGGGCCAATCAGCCCCAGCATTTT.

This chain links TRBV29-1 with TRBJ2-7; tentatively, D is TRBD1 (7 bases). Trimming took 7 bases from V and 0 from J, leaving 16 bases between them. This CDR3 is 14 amino acids long. CDR1 is SQVTM and CDR2 is ANQGSEA in the germline V gene. The CDR3 loop is CSARQGGSSYEQYF. CDR3 bases: TGCAGCGCCAGACAGGGAGGAAGCTCCTACGAGCAGTACTTC.

This chain links TRBV30 with TRBJ2-3; 7 bases fit TRBD2. In germline, CDR1 is GTSNPN, CDR2 SVGIG (reference sequence). V shed 5 bases and J 4 bases; nucleotides not matched to a gene: 18. The CDR3 covers 17 residues. CDR3 coding DNA: TGTGCCTGGGCACATCCTGCGGGGCGCAGCGGGGCAGATACGCAGTATTTT. Its translation is CAWAHPAGRSGADTQYF.